This section outlines one T cell receptor (beta chain) sequence together with its context. The CDR3 has 14 amino acids. CDR1 and CDR2 (germline): MNHNS, SASEGT. V was cut by 2 bases and J by 5 bases, with 9 bases left in between. This sample stems from a study of cytomegalovirus exposure and HLA in healthy donors. The PCR ran on 60 Vbeta and 13 Jbeta primers. Assay used: immunoSEQ multiplex PCR; TCRdb lists only in-frame clones, some missing. The profile shows about 230,000 clones, around 83% of them singletons. This TCR came from a girl aged 2 to 10 in good health and CMV-seronegative. V usage is TRBV6-1 and J usage is TRBJ2-2; tentative D call: TRBD2 (6 bases). The sample consisted of PBMCs. The CDR3 here is CASSETGDTGELFF. In DNA, the CDR3 is TGTGCCAGCAGTGAAACGGGAGATACCGGGGAGCTGTTTTTT.